This is a list of T cell receptor beta chains from one sample in a study of regulatory T cells in long-lasting Graves disease. Using its own MiXCR run on the multiplex PCR reads, TCRdb lists one record per CDR3 protein. Of 450,000 to 600,000 distinct CDR3 sequences listed, about 17% were seen once; the top ten hold roughly an eighth. These data were likewise used in another study, on T cells in Graves' hyperthyroidism and ophthalmopathy.

The source material was peripheral blood mononuclear cells (PBMCs), sampled at new diagnosis, from a patient treated with antithyroid drugs. These receptors came from a man aged 35-49 years with Graves disease. The CDR3 runs from the conserved cysteine through the conserved F or W.

v_gene	j_gene	CDR3aa
TRBV9	TRBJ2-5	CASSVAGQGEGQETQYF
TRBV6-5	TRBJ2-3	CASSSSPRGSTDTQYF
TRBV6-4	TRBJ2-7	CASTPRRGAGRPGPQGQYF
TRBV28	TRBJ1-1	CASSFRGAGTEAFF
TRBV9	TRBJ2-2	CASRIAGAAGELFF
TRBV10-1	TRBJ2-1	CASSESSPASFYNEQFF
TRBV30	TRBJ1-5	CAWSGNTFNQPQHF
TRBV14	TRBJ2-7	CASSQKQAGWRWYF
TRBV3-1	TRBJ2-5	CASSQEDHQETQYF
TRBV11-3	TRBJ2-1	CASSPGLAEKSGEQFF
TRBV5-6	TRBJ2-2	CASSPGLTNSGELFF
TRBV7-8	TRBJ2-3	CASSSGGGGTDTQYF
TRBV6-1	TRBJ1-5	CASSRYGTGNQPQHF
TRBV6-1	TRBJ2-1	CASSERSPEGQFF
TRBV5-1	TRBJ1-6	CASSLVSDSMNSPLHF
TRBV6-2/TRBV6-3	TRBJ2-1	CASSDPASGQNEQFF
TRBV5-8	TRBJ2-3	CASSLGTSSPTDTQYF